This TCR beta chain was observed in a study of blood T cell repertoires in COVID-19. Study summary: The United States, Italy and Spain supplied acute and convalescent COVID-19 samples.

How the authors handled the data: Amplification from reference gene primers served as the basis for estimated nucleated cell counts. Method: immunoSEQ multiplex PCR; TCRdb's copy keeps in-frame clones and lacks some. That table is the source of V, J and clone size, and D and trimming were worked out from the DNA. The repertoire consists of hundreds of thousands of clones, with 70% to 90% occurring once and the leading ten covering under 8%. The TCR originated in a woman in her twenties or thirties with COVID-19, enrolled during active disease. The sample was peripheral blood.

CDR3 DNA: TGTGCCAGCAGTATTAGAAGCGGGGGGAGCTACAATGAGCAGTTCTTC. Amino acid sequence: CASSIRSGGSYNEQFF. The rearrangement joins TRBV11-2 to TRBJ2-1; TRBD2 aligns across 9 bases. Trimming at V came to 6 bases and at J to 3 bases, leaving 9 bases not matched to a gene. This CDR3 has 16 residues. Looked up from germline, CDR1 is SGHAT and CDR2 is FQNNGV.